Listed below are T cell receptor beta chains from one sample, sequenced in a study of blood T cells in healthy people across ages. MiXCR was run by TCRdb on the 5' RACE reads, yielding one entry per CDR3 protein. Found here are some 320,000 distinct CDR3 sequences, 27% of them singletons; the top ten hold 29%. The source material was blood. The source is a woman aged 70-85 years in good health. The CDR3 runs from the conserved cysteine through the conserved F or W. Fields, in order: V gene, D gene, clone size, J gene, CDR3 protein, CDR3 DNA. A D gene is named only where the DNA matches it firmly. Expanded clones get a size class; other rows say once, few or many, or leave the size out.

>TRBV4-1|TRBD2|NA|TRBJ2-5
CASSQGVRREVQETQYF
TGCGCCAGCAGCCAAGGGGTACGGCGGGAGGTCCAAGAGACCCAGTACTTC
>TRBV2|NA|few|TRBJ2-7
CASNVRASSEQYF
TGTGCCAGCAATGTGAGAGCGTCTTCCGAGCAGTACTTC
>TRBV11-2|NA|NA|TRBJ2-4
CASSYPLGKGDIQYF
TGTGCCAGCAGCTACCCCCTGGGGAAGGGAGACATTCAGTACTTC
>TRBV28|NA|few|TRBJ1-2
CASTDQGRGYTF
TGTGCCTCGACGGACCAAGGACGAGGCTACACCTTC
>TRBV9|NA|NA|TRBJ2-3
CASSVGRALGTDTQYF
TGTGCCAGCAGCGTAGGAAGGGCCCTCGGCACAGATACGCAGTATTTT
>TRBV28|TRBD1|NA|TRBJ2-7
CASSGTGILYEQYF
TGTGCCAGCAGCGGGACAGGGATTCTCTACGAGCAGTACTTC
>TRBV11-2|TRBD1|few|TRBJ1-1
CASSRTGSGTEAFF
TGTGCCAGCAGCAGGACAGGGTCGGGGACTGAAGCTTTCTTT
>TRBV20-1|NA|NA|TRBJ1-1
CSAPVTSFEAEAFF
TGCAGTGCTCCTGTGACCTCGTTCGAGGCTGAAGCTTTCTTT
>TRBV19|NA|NA|TRBJ1-2
CASSITQGSGYTF
TGTGCCAGTAGTATAACTCAGGGCTCTGGCTACACCTTC
>TRBV7-6|TRBD2|NA|TRBJ2-3
CASSPTSGSRADTQYF
TGTGCCAGCAGCCCTACTAGCGGGAGTAGGGCAGATACGCAGTATTTT
>TRBV29-1|NA|NA|TRBJ2-3
CSVGRGGTDTQYF
TGCAGCGTTGGAAGGGGGGGCACAGATACGCAGTATTTT
>TRBV7-9|NA|few|TRBJ2-5
CASSLEWGGGETQYF
TGTGCCAGCAGCTTAGAATGGGGAGGAGGAGAGACCCAGTACTTC
>TRBV29-1|NA|NA|TRBJ2-1
CSVDSGSYNEQFF
TGCAGCGTTGATTCGGGCTCCTACAATGAGCAGTTCTTC
>TRBV6-1|NA|NA|TRBJ2-2
CASRVKNPRSGLDTGELFF
TGTGCCAGCAGAGTGAAGAACCCGCGGTCGGGTCTGGACACCGGGGAGCTGTTTTTT
>TRBV5-1|TRBD2|few|TRBJ2-5
CASSFGLAGGYQETQYF
TGCGCCAGCAGCTTCGGGCTAGCGGGCGGGTACCAAGAGACCCAGTACTTC
>TRBV5-1|NA|NA|TRBJ2-5
CASSLLLGRGQQETQYF
TGCGCCAGCAGCCTACTCCTAGGGCGGGGGCAACAAGAGACCCAGTACTTC
>TRBV6-2/TRBV6-3|TRBD1|few|TRBJ1-4
CASSSGDRVGEKLFF
TGTGCCAGCAGTTCCGGCGACAGGGTCGGTGAAAAACTGTTTTTT
>TRBV11-2|TRBD2|few|TRBJ2-1
CASSLTSGSYEQFF
TGTGCCAGCAGCTTAACTAGCGGGAGTTATGAGCAGTTCTTC
>TRBV29-1|NA|NA|TRBJ1-5
CSVQADSSRNQPQHF
TGCAGCGTTCAGGCAGACAGCTCACGCAATCAGCCCCAGCATTTT
>TRBV5-1|NA|NA|TRBJ2-5
CASGPTMGEQYF
TGCGCCAGCGGACCCACGATGGGGGAGCAGTACTTC
>TRBV27|TRBD2|NA|TRBJ2-7
CASSFVTSGTYEQYF
TGTGCCAGCAGTTTCGTGACTAGCGGGACCTACGAGCAGTACTTC
>TRBV6-2/TRBV6-3|NA|NA|TRBJ2-7
CASSYRRAYYEQYF
TGTGCCAGCAGTTACCGCCGGGCCTACTACGAGCAGTACTTC
>TRBV2|NA|NA|TRBJ2-2
CASRLDTGELFF
TGTGCCAGCAGACTAGACACCGGGGAGCTGTTTTTT
>TRBV20-1|NA|NA|TRBJ1-4
CSASLRAGEKLFF
TGCAGTGCTAGTCTTAGGGCGGGTGAAAAACTGTTTTTT
>TRBV20-1|TRBD1|once|TRBJ2-6
CSASGRQGPGANVLTF
TGCAGTGCTAGTGGTAGACAGGGTCCTGGGGCCAACGTCCTGACTTTC
>TRBV5-1|NA|NA|TRBJ1-2
CASSPGGRHYGYTF
TGCGCCAGCTCCCCGGGAGGGCGGCACTATGGCTACACCTTC
>TRBV15|NA|few|TRBJ1-6
CATSKKKYSTNSPLHF
TGTGCCACCAGCAAAAAAAAATATTCCACCAATTCACCCCTCCACTTT
>TRBV3-1|NA|few|TRBJ2-7
CASSQDGSGNEQYF
TGTGCCAGCAGCCAAGATGGGTCCGGCAACGAGCAGTACTTC
>TRBV5-6|NA|many|TRBJ1-1
CASSLDGGRGAFF
TGTGCCAGCAGCTTGGATGGCGGTCGGGGGGCTTTCTTT
>TRBV12-3/TRBV12-4|TRBD1|NA|TRBJ2-3
CASSPWTGRASTDMQYF
TGTGCCAGCAGTCCCTGGACAGGGCGGGCCAGCACAGATATGCAGTATTTT
>TRBV9|TRBD2|NA|TRBJ2-3
CASSGGGLAKDTQYF
TGTGCCAGCAGCGGTGGGGGACTAGCTAAGGATACGCAGTATTTT
>TRBV21-1|NA|few|TRBJ1-1
CASSKRGQTTEAFF
TGTGCCAGCAGCAAACGGGGACAAACCACTGAAGCTTTCTTT
>TRBV5-5|TRBD2|NA|TRBJ2-1
CASSTGTSGRNEQFF
TGTGCCAGCAGTACCGGGACTAGCGGGAGAAATGAGCAGTTCTTC
>TRBV12-3/TRBV12-4|NA|many|TRBJ1-2
CASTSTSHGYTF
TGTGCCAGCACTTCAACGTCACATGGCTACACCTTC
>TRBV7-8|TRBD1|NA|TRBJ1-2
CASSPLGDRGYTF
TGTGCCAGCAGCCCTTTAGGGGACAGGGGCTACACCTTC
>TRBV28|NA|few|TRBJ2-7
CASSLGQLLTFYEQYF
TGTGCCAGCAGTTTGGGTCAGCTATTAACCTTTTACGAGCAGTACTTC
>TRBV20-1|TRBD1|NA|TRBJ1-2
CSAGGTALGYTF
TGCAGTGCTGGGGGGACAGCTCTTGGCTACACCTTC
>TRBV12-3/TRBV12-4|TRBD2|NA|TRBJ2-5
CATRGSGAQETQYF
TGTGCTACCCGGGGTAGCGGGGCCCAAGAGACCCAGTACTTC
>TRBV12-3/TRBV12-4|NA|NA|TRBJ1-2
CASSFRGDYGYTF
TGTGCCAGCAGTTTTCGAGGGGACTATGGCTACACCTTC
>TRBV25-1|NA|NA|TRBJ2-6
CASRHTFSGANVLTF
TGTGCCAGCAGACACACTTTCTCTGGGGCCAACGTCCTGACTTTC
>TRBV2|NA|many|TRBJ2-7
CASINGIGTYEQYF
TGTGCCAGCATTAACGGAATTGGGACCTACGAGCAGTACTTC
>TRBV7-3|NA|NA|TRBJ2-4
CASSLMGRVTKNIQYF
TGTGCCAGCAGCTTAATGGGCAGGGTAACCAAAAACATTCAGTACTTC
>TRBV12-3/TRBV12-4|TRBD1|few|TRBJ2-3
CASSFGTGGKLGVTDTQYF
TGTGCCAGCAGTTTCGGGACAGGGGGCAAATTGGGAGTCACAGATACGCAGTATTTT
>TRBV5-1|TRBD2|NA|TRBJ2-3
CASSSTTSVGTDTQYF
TGCGCCAGCAGCTCCACCACTAGCGTCGGCACAGATACGCAGTATTTT
>TRBV5-1|NA|NA|TRBJ1-1
CASSSLGQHKEAFF
TGCGCCAGCAGCTCACTCGGACAGCACAAGGAAGCTTTCTTT
>TRBV6-5|TRBD1|NA|TRBJ1-1
CASKRQGGRRDTEAFF
TGTGCCAGCAAGAGACAGGGGGGACGGCGGGACACTGAAGCTTTCTTT
>TRBV7-2|TRBD2|NA|TRBJ2-3
CASSYYSGTTDTQYF
TGTGCCAGCAGCTACTATAGCGGGACCACAGATACGCAGTATTTT
>TRBV28|NA|few|TRBJ2-6
CASSVPSGANVLTF
TGTGCCAGCAGTGTCCCTTCTGGGGCCAACGTCCTGACTTTC
>TRBV28|NA|NA|TRBJ2-1
CASSLVGPSYNEQFF
TGTGCCAGCAGTTTGGTGGGCCCATCCTACAATGAGCAGTTCTTC
>TRBV6-1|NA|NA|TRBJ2-4
CASSLEGAKNIQYF
TGTGCCAGCTCATTGGAGGGGGCCAAAAACATTCAGTACTTC
>TRBV19|NA|NA|TRBJ2-3
CASSMQASLGPSTDTQYF
TGTGCCAGTAGTATGCAGGCTAGCCTTGGGCCTAGCACAGATACGCAGTATTTT
>TRBV7-2|NA|NA|TRBJ2-7
CASSLIKDKSYEQYF
TGTGCCAGCAGCTTAATTAAGGACAAGTCCTACGAGCAGTACTTC
>TRBV28|TRBD2|NA|TRBJ2-7
CASSLWGPAGAEQYF
TGTGCCAGCAGTCTATGGGGGCCAGCGGGAGCCGAGCAGTACTTC
>TRBV6-2/TRBV6-3|NA|NA|TRBJ2-5
CASSPGVPETQYF
TGTGCCAGCAGCCCAGGGGTACCGGAGACCCAGTACTTC